The rows below give T cell receptor beta chains drawn from one sample of a study of cytomegalovirus exposure and HLA in healthy donors. Assay: immunoSEQ multiplex PCR; the TCRdb copy retains only in-frame clones and omits some. The sample includes tens of thousands of clones, more than 75% of them seen just once. Sample: PBMCs. The receptors stem from a male donor in good health and CMV-seronegative. Each CDR3 is given without its conserved first and last residue. The D gene is left open where the match is weak. Not every row has a clone size; where given, it reads once, few, many or a size class.

d_call,v_call,cdr3_length,clone_size,cdr3_aa
NA,TRBV4-3,15,NA,ASSQAIRGGSYNEQF
TRBD2,TRBV29-1,13,NA,SVAASGASTDTQY
NA,TRBV11-3,12,NA,ASSLNGVVIEQF
NA,TRBV10-3,12,NA,AISESTGTDTQY
NA,TRBV7-2,13,NA,ASSLVGAGIRTQF
NA,TRBV27,11,once,ASSPGGEEKLF
TRBD1,TRBV5-1,12,once,ASSLQGAQSGYT
NA,TRBV5-1,13,NA,ASSSTGTINYGYT
NA,TRBV6-1,12,NA,AGRPRVAGEKLF
NA,TRBV7-9,12,NA,ASSKGMRELKLF
TRBD1,TRBV2,11,NA,ASSGASTTGSS
NA,TRBV30,12,once,AWSVAGRRPEAF
NA,TRBV5-4,13,NA,ASSPQQENTDTQY
TRBD1,TRBV4-1,13,once,ASSQVKTGDYGYT
TRBD2,TRBV4-1,14,NA,ASSLKGLADTGELF
NA,TRBV6-1,14,NA,ASSDLPGNSNQPQH
TRBD1,TRBV6-6,11,NA,ASRITGGHGYT
NA,TRBV27,12,NA,ASSLDSWTDTQY
TRBD2,TRBV19,16,NA,ASSIAAGGYANTGELF
TRBD1,TRBV19,13,NA,ASNRAGQGHQPQH
TRBD1,TRBV28,15,NA,ASTHWDREGSSYEQY
NA,TRBV5-6,14,NA,ASSSGNSYSNQPQH
TRBD1,TRBV6-4,13,NA,AIPSGGRGFYGYT
NA,TRBV15,11,once,ATSRTNLEKLF
NA,TRBV10-1,11,NA,ASSSGEPDEQY
TRBD1,TRBV6-6,14,NA,ASTDMPTGGLHEQY
TRBD1,TRBV6-6,14,NA,ASSYAPGQGPSPLH
TRBD1,TRBV7-2,12,NA,ASSFAGTGDGYT
NA,TRBV27,15,NA,ASSPIGNRQLNYGYT
NA,TRBV6-1,11,NA,ASSEAGGYGYT
TRBD1,TRBV7-9,14,few,SSSRPRQGARTEAF
TRBD1,TRBV7-6,15,NA,ASSLKPTGAADTEAF
TRBD1,TRBV7-3,14,NA,ASSSAGTGVIHEQF
NA,TRBV5-4,12,few,ASSFGRGGETQY
TRBD1,TRBV7-2,16,NA,ASSLVAGGGGSNQPQH
NA,TRBV6-1,13,NA,ASSEAGATHYEQY
TRBD1,TRBV14,12,once,ASSPRDRGWAQY
TRBD1,TRBV19,13,NA,ASSVFDRGMVGYT
NA,TRBV12-5,11,NA,ASGLEQYYGYT
TRBD1,TRBV5-1,12,NA,ASPARQGAHEQY
TRBD1,TRBV5-8,14,NA,ASSLEQGANTGELF
NA,TRBV4-3,12,once,ASSQDGNSYEQY
TRBD1,TRBV5-5,15,once,ASSLAPTGGPDTEAF
NA,TRBV15,13,NA,ATSRADSYYNEQF
TRBD2,TRBV5-3,14,NA,ARSLSGLATPGELF
TRBD1,TRBV2,13,NA,ASSEDRGLGYGYT
NA,TRBV7-3,9,NA,ASSSGGEQY
NA,TRBV5-6,10,NA,ASSPVEGEQY
NA,TRBV10-3,12,once,AISSGFETDTQY
NA,TRBV4-2,17,NA,ASSQDVRAAGSGANVLT
NA,TRBV9,11,NA,ASSPDITYGYT
TRBD2,TRBV5-6,16,few,ASSLGLAGGPTYNEQF
TRBD1,TRBV7-2,12,NA,ASSEGQVLRGAF
TRBD1,TRBV11-2,11,NA,ASSGQGADTQY
NA,TRBV7-2,13,NA,ASSFFQADNSPLH
NA,TRBV7-2,13,NA,ASSPTLTGTGELF
NA,TRBV30,11,NA,AWIRDSSNEQF
NA,TRBV6-5,13,NA,ASSTKGRPLGGQY
NA,TRBV5-5,13,few,ASSWEQGQSYEQY